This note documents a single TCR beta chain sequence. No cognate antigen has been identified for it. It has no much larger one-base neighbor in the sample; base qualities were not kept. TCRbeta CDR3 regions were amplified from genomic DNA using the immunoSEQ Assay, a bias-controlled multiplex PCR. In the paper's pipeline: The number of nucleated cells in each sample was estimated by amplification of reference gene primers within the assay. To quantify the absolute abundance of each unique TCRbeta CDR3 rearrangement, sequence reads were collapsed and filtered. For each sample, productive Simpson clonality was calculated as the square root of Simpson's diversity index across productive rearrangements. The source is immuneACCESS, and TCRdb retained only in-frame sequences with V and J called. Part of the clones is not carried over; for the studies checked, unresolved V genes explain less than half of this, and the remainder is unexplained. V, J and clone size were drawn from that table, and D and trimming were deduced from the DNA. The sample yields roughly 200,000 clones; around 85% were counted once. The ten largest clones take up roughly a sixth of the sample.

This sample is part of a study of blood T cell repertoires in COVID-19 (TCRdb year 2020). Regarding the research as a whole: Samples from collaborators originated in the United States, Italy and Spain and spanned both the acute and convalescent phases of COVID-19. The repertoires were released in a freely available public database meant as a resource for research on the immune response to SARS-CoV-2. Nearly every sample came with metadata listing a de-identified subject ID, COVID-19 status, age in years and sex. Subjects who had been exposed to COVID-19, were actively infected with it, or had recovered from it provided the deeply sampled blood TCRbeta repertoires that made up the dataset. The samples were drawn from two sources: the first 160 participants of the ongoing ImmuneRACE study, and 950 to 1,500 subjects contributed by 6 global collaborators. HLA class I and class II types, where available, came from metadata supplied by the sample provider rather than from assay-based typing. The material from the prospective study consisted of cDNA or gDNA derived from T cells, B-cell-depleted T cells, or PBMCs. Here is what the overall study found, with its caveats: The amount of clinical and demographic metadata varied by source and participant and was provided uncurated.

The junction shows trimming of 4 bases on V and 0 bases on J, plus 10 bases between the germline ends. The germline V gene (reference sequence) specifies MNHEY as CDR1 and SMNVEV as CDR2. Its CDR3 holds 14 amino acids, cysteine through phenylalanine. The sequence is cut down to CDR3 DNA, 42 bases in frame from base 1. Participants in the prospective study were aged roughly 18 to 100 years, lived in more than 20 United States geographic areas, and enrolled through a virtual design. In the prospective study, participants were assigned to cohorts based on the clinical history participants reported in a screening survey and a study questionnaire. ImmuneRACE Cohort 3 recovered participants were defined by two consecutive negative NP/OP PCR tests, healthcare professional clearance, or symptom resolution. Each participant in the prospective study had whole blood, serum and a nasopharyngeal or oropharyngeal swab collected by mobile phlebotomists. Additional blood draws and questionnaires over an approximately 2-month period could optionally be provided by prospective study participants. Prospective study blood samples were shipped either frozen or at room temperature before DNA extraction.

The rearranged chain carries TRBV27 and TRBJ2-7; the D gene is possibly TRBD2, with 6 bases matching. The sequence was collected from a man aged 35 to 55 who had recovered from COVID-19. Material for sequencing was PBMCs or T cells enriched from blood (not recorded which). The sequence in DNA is TGTGCCAGCAGTTGGGGAGGTGCCTCCTACGAGCAGTACTTC. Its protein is CASSWGGASYEQYF.